This T cell receptor (beta chain) came from a study of control samples from healthy donors and cancer patients. This clone occurred a few times. Only in-frame clones appear in the TCRdb table, and some are missing; sequencing was by immunoSEQ multiplex PCR. The sample carries some 120,000 clones, more than 80% recorded once. Germline V gives CDR1 LNHDA, CDR2 SQIVND (reference sequence). This CDR3 has 14 residues. Trimming cost V 0 bases and J 7 bases, with 7 bases left between them. The sequence derives from a man in his late teens or twenties in good health. The specimen sequenced was blood. The chain couples TRBV19 to TRBJ1-6; D remains ambiguous. The CDR3 nucleotides read TGTGCCAGTAGTATAGATCGGGGAAATTCACCCCTCCACTTT. Translation: CASSIDRGNSPLHF.